This TCR beta chain appears in the sequencing data of a study of CD8+CD57+ T cells in acquired aplastic anemia. Study as a whole: The mean DNA yield obtained from sorted CD4+ and CD8+ cells came to approximately 3 ug. General observations from the study: About 30 CD8+ CDR3 sequences occurred in both the patients and the controls. Between patients and controls, CD8+ Simpson's diversity did not vary significantly.

V lost 7 bases to trimming and J lost 5 bases; unmatched junction nucleotides: 5. CDR3 length equals 14 residues. The germline V gene has CDR1 SGHTA and CDR2 FQGTGA. The use of genomic DNA as template underpinned the TCR beta VDJ and CDR3 profiling. TCRdb analysed the reads with MiXCR anew, one entry per CDR3 protein. The repertoire holds 450,000 to 550,000 distinct CDR3 sequences, with approximately 33% as singletons. On this clonotype itself: Its antigen is undetermined.

The sequenced patients had an expansion of CD8+CD57+ cells seen by flow cytometry. No therapy was given to patients before blood sampling. Sequenced material: sorted CD4+, CD8+, or CD8+CD57+ T cells (not recorded which) from PBMCs. This chain uses TRBV7-3 with TRBJ2-3; 11 nucleotides line up with TRBD1. This TCR came from a human donor with aplastic anemia. The CDR3 region has the DNA TGTGCCAGCACAGGACAGGGGGCGGGAGATACGCAGTATTTT. As protein: CASTGQGAGDTQYF.